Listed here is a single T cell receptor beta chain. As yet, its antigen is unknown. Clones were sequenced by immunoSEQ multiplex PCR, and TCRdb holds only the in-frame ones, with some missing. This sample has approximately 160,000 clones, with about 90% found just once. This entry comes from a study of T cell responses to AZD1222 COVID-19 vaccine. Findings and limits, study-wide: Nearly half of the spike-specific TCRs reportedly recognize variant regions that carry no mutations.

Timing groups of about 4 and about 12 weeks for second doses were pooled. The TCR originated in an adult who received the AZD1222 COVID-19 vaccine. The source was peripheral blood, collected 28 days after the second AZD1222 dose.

CDR3 sequence: CASSKGGGDYGYTF. Written as DNA, the CDR3 is TGTGCCAGCAGCAAAGGGGGGGGAGACTATGGCTACACCTTC. J is TRBJ1-2 and V is TRBV3-1 (or the pseudogene TRBV3-2), with D perhaps matching TRBD1 (6 bases). Per germline, CDR1 LGHDT and CDR2 YNNKEL (reference sequence). The V gene lost 5 bases and the J gene lost 3 bases, with 13 bases spanning the gap. This CDR3 contains 14 residues.